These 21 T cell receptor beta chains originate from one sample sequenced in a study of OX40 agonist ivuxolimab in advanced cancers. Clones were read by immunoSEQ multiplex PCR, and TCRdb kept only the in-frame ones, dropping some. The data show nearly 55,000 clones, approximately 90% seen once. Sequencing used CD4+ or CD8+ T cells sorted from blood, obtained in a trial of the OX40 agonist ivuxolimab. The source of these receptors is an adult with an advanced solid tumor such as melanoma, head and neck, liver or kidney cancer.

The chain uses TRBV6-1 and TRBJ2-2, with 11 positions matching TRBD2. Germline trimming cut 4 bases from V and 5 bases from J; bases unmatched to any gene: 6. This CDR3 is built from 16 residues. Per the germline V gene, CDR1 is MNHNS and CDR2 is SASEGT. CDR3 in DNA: TGTGCCAGCAGTGCCTCTAGCGGGGGGAGGACCGGGGAGCTGTTTTTT. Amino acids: CASSASSGGRTGELFF.

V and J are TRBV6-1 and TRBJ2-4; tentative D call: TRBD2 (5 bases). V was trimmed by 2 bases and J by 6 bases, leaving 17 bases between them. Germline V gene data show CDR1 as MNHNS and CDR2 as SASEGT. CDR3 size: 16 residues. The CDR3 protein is CASSEFSGPWGNIQYF. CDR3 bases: TGTGCCAGCAGTGAATTCAGCGGCCCATGGGGAAACATTCAGTACTTC.

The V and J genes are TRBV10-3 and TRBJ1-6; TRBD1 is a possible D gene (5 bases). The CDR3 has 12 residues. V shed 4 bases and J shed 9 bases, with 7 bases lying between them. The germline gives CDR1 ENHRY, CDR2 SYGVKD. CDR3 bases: TGTGCCATCAGTGCGGGGGGTTCACCCCTCCACTTT. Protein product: CAISAGGSPLHF.

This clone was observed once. The CDR3, as DNA: TGCGCCAGCAGCGTGGGGGGATACGAGACCCAGTACTTC. Amino acid sequence: CASSVGGYETQYF. The rearrangement links TRBV5-1 to TRBJ2-5; D possibly corresponds to TRBD2 (6 bases). The V end was cut by 4 bases, the J end by 5 bases, with 12 bases between. There are 13 residues in the CDR3. Germline V gene data show CDR1 as SGHRS and CDR2 as YFSETQ.

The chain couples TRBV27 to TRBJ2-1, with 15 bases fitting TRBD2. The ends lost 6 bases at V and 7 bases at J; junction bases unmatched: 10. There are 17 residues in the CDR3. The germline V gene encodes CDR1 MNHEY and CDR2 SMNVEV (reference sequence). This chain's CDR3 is CASSLQPGLAGGNEQFF. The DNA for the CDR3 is TGTGCCAGCAGCCTACAGCCTGGACTAGCGGGAGGGAATGAGCAGTTCTTC.

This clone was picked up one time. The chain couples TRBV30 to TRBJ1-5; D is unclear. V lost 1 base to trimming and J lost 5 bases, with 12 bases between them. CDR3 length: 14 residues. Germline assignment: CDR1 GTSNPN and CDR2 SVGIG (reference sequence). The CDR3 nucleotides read TGTGCCTGGAGTGCGCAATTTGGAGATCAGCCCCAGCATTTT. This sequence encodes CAWSAQFGDQPQHF.

This CDR3 is CASRNDRAVGTQYF. CDR3 bases: TGTGCCAGCAGGAATGACAGGGCCGTAGGCACGCAGTATTTT. The chain employs TRBV5-4 and TRBJ2-3; 7 nucleotides align to TRBD1. Germline V gene data show CDR1 as SGHNT and CDR2 as YYREEE (reference sequence). V lost 5 bases and J lost 9; bases outside the gene matches: 12. There are 14 residues in the CDR3. The complete variable domain, with remaining parts taken from reference TRBV5-4 and TRBJ2-3, reads ETGVTQSPTHLIKTRGQQVTLRCSSQSGHNTVSWYQQALGQGPQFIFQYYREEENGRGNFPPRFSGLQFPNYSSELNVNALELDDSALYLCASRNDRAVGTQYFGPGTRLTVL.

The CDR3 sequence is CASSIRVGGTDTQYF. CDR3 in DNA: TGTGCCAGTAGTATTCGCGTGGGCGGCACAGATACGCAGTATTTT. V and J are TRBV19 and TRBJ2-3; D unresolved. CDR1 and CDR2 (germline): LNHDA, SQIVND (reference sequence). Trimming cost V 3 bases and J 1 base, with 11 bases left between them. CDR3 length: 15 residues. The variable domain in full, completed from reference TRBV19 and TRBJ2-3, reads DGGITQSPKYLFRKEGQNVTLSCEQNLNHDAMYWYRQDPGQGLRLIYYSQIVNDFQKGDIAEGYSVSREKKESFPLTVTSAQKNPTAFYLCASSIRVGGTDTQYFGPGTRLTVL.

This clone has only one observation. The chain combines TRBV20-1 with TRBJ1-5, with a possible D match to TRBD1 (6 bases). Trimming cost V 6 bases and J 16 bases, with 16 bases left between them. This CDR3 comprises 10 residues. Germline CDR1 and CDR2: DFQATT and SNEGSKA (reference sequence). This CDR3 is CSAGRGEHHF. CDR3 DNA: TGCAGTGCCGGGAGGGGGGAACACCATTTT.

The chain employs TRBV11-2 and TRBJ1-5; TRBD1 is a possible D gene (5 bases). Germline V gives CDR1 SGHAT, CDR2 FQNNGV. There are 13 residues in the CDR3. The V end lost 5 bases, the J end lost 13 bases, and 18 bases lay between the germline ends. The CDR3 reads CASSVNQGLQQHF. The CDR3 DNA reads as TGTGCCAGCAGCGTAAATCAGGGACTTCAGCAGCATTTT.

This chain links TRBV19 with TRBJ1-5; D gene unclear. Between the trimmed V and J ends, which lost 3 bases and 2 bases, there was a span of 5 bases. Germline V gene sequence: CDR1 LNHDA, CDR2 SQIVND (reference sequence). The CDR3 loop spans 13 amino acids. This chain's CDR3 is CASSIRGNQPQHF. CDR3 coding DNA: TGTGCCAGTAGTATCCGGGGCAATCAGCCCCAGCATTTT. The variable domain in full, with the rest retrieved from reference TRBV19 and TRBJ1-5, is DGGITQSPKYLFRKEGQNVTLSCEQNLNHDAMYWYRQDPGQGLRLIYYSQIVNDFQKGDIAEGYSVSREKKESFPLTVTSAQKNPTAFYLCASSIRGNQPQHFGDGTRLSIL.

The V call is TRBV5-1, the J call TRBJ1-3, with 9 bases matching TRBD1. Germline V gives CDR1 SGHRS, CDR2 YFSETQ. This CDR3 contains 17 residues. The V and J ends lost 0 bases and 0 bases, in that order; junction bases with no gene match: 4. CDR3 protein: CASSLGPTGGSGNTIYF. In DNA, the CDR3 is TGCGCCAGCAGCTTGGGGCCGACAGGGGGCTCTGGAAACACCATATATTTT.

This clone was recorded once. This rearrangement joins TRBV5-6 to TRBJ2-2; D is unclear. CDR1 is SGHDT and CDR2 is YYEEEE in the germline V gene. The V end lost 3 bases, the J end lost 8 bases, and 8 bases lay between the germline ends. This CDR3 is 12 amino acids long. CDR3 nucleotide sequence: TGTGCCAGCAGCTCTAGGCTAGGGGAGCTGTTTTTT. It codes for CASSSRLGELFF.

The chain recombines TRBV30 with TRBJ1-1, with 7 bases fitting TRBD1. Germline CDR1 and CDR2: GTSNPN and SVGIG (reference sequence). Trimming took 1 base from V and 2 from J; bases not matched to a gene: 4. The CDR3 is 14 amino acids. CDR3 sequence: CAWSGGQFNTEAFF. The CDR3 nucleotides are TGTGCCTGGAGTGGGGGACAGTTCAACACTGAAGCTTTCTTT.

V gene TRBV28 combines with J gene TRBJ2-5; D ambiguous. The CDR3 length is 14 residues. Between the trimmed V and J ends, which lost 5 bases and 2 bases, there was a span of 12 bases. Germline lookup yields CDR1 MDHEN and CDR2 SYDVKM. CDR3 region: CASSPQTGQETQYF. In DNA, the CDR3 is TGTGCCAGCAGTCCCCAGACCGGTCAAGAGACCCAGTACTTC. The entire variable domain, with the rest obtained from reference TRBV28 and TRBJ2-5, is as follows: DVKVTQSSRYLVKRTGEKVFLECVQDMDHENMFWYRQDPGLGLRLIYFSYDVKMKEKGDIPEGYSVSREKKERFSLILESASTNQTSMYLCASSPQTGQETQYFGPGTRLLVL.

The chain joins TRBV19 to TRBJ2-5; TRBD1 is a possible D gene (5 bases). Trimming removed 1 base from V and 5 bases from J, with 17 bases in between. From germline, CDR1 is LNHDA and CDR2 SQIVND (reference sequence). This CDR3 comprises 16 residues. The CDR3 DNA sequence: TGTGCCAGTAGTATAGCAGGGCTAGTTGCCGTCGAGACCCAGTACTTC. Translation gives CASSIAGLVAVETQYF.

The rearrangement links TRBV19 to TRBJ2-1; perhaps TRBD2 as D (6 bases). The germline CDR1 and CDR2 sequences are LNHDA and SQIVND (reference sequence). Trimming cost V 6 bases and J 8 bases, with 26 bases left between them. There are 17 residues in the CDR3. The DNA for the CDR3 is TGTGCCAGTAGCCCGGGGGTTGGGGGTTTGAATCTATATGAGCAGTTCTTC. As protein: CASSPGVGGLNLYEQFF.

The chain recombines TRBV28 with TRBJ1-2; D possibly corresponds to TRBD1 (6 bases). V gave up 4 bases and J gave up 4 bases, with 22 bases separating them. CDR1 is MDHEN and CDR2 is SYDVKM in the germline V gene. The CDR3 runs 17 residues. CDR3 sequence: CASSSSGGGAGRYGYTF. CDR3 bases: TGTGCCAGCAGTTCCTCTGGAGGGGGGGCAGGACGCTATGGCTACACCTTC.

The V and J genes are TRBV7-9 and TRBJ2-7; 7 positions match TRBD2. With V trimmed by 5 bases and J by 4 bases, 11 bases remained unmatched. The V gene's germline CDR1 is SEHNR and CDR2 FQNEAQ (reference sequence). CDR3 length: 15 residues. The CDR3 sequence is CASSPQGGAGYEQYF. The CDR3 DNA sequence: TGTGCCAGCAGCCCCCAGGGAGGGGCGGGGTACGAGCAGTACTTC. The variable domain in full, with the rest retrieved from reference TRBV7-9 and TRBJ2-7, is DTGVSQNPRHKITKRGQNVTFRCDPISEHNRLYWYRQTLGQGPEFLTYFQNEAQLEKSRLLSDRFSAERPKGSFSTLEIQRTEQGDSAMYLCASSPQGGAGYEQYFGPGTRLTVT.

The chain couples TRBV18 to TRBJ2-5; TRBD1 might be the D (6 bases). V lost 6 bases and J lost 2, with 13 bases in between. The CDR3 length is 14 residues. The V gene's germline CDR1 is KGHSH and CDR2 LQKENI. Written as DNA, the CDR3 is TGTGCCAGCTCGGCCTTAGGGGGACAAGAGACCCAGTACTTC. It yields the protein CASSALGGQETQYF.

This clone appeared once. CDR3 nucleotides: TGTGCCAGCAGTCTCAAGACCCTAGGGGTTTACGAGCAGTACTTC. It specifies CASSLKTLGVYEQYF. The rearrangement uses TRBV27 and TRBJ2-5; D is perhaps TRBD1 (5 bases). The tail of the sequence fits TRBJ2-7 better, so the J call may be wrong. The CDR3 sequence is 15 residues long. Germline V lookup: CDR1 MNHEY, CDR2 SMNVEV (reference sequence).